These 18 T cell receptor beta chains came from one sample sequenced in a study of blood T cell repertoires in COVID-19. Sequenced by immunoSEQ multiplex PCR; TCRdb stores in-frame clones only, minus some. The table lists roughly 200,000 clones, roughly 83% of them singletons, with 7.5% to 10% in the top ten. The sample consisted of PBMCs or T cells enriched from blood (not recorded which). All receptors derive from a young woman who had recovered from COVID-19.

This chain connects TRBV28 to TRBJ1-6; TRBD1 aligns across 7 bases. The CDR3 consists of 15 residues. The junction had 5 bases not matched to a gene; V was cut back by 0 bases and J by 9 bases. CDR1 is MDHEN, CDR2 SYDVKM, per germline. The CDR3 DNA sequence: TGTGCCAGCAGTTTATGGGAGAACAGGGGTTCACCCCTCCACTTT. Amino acid sequence: CASSLWENRGSPLHF.

The chain is built from TRBV30 and TRBJ1-2; D unresolved. The V gene lost 2 bases and the J gene lost 4 bases, with 8 bases spanning the gap. CDR3 length: 12 amino acids. CDR1 and CDR2 from the germline V gene are GTSNPN and SVGIG (reference sequence). CDR3 nucleotide sequence: TGTGCCTGGAGTTCGACACTCTATGGCTACACCTTC. This encodes CAWSSTLYGYTF.

The gene calls are TRBV7-9 and TRBJ2-1; TRBD2 might be the D (5 bases). With 5 bases removed from V and 9 bases from J, the gap between germline ends came to 17 bases. Per the germline V gene, CDR1 is SEHNR and CDR2 is FQNEAQ (reference sequence). The CDR3 is made up of 14 amino acids. CDR3 DNA sequence: TGTGCCAGCAGCCAGGACTTTAGAGCCCTTGAGCAGTTCTTC. It yields the protein CASSQDFRALEQFF. Full variable domain (rest looked up from reference TRBV7-9 and TRBJ2-1): DTGVSQNPRHKITKRGQNVTFRCDPISEHNRLYWYRQTLGQGPEFLTYFQNEAQLEKSRLLSDRFSAERPKGSFSTLEIQRTEQGDSAMYLCASSQDFRALEQFFGPGTRLTVL.

This clone was observed a single time. This chain joins TRBV29-1 and TRBJ1-2; D gene uncertain. This CDR3 region has 12 residues. Germline CDR1 and CDR2: SQVTM and ANQGSEA. V lost 3 bases and J lost 4, with 9 bases in between. The CDR3 nucleotides read TGCAGCGTTGAGGAGGGTGCCTATGGCTACACCTTC. Protein: CSVEEGAYGYTF.

The rearrangement links TRBV4-2 to TRBJ1-5; weak D call: TRBD1 (6 bases). V was pared by 4 bases and J by 3 bases, with 10 bases between. The CDR3 totals 14 residues. Germline CDR1 and CDR2: LGHNA and YNFKEQ. CDR3 residues: CASSLTGFNQPQHF. The CDR3 region has the DNA TGTGCCAGCAGCCTGACAGGTTTCAATCAGCCCCAGCATTTT.

The chain couples TRBV7-9 to TRBJ2-1; TRBD2 agrees at 12 bases. The CDR3 totals 15 residues. Trimming removed 5 bases from V and 9 bases from J; junction bases left unmatched: 8. Germline-derived CDR1 and CDR2 are SEHNR and FQNEAQ (reference sequence). CDR3 in DNA: TGTGCCAGCAGCCCTCCTAGCGGGAGGGCCCTTGAGCAGTTCTTC. This gives the protein CASSPPSGRALEQFF.

This clone appeared a single time. This chain connects TRBV6-5 to TRBJ2-1, with TRBD2 matching over 7 bases. V lost 8 bases to trimming and J lost 7 bases; unmatched junction nucleotides: 14. From germline, CDR1 is MNHEY and CDR2 SVGAGI. The CDR3 consists of 15 residues. In DNA form, the CDR3 reads TGTGCCAGCGTCCCTAGTGGCGGGAGAAGTAATGAGCAGTTCTTC. Amino acid sequence: CASVPSGGRSNEQFF.

The chain carries TRBV28 and TRBJ1-5, with D unresolved. The CDR3 is 19 amino acids. Looked up from germline, CDR1 is MDHEN and CDR2 is SYDVKM. V was trimmed by 4 bases and J by 0 bases, leaving 22 bases between them. CDR3 in DNA: TGTGCCAGCAGTTACCTTACCCTGGACTTCCGTTATAGCAATCAGCCCCAGCATTTT. The encoded protein is CASSYLTLDFRYSNQPQHF.

This chain connects TRBV7-8 to TRBJ2-1; 15 nucleotides match TRBD2. CDR1 and CDR2 (germline): SGHVS, FQNEAQ. This CDR3 comprises 15 residues. V shed 8 bases, J shed 5 bases, and the junction held 4 bases outside the gene matches. CDR3 bases: TGTGCCAGCGGACTAGCGGGAGGGCTTAACAATGAGCAGTTCTTC. Its translation is CASGLAGGLNNEQFF.

CDR3 loop: CASSLTGTSGGELFF. Here the CDR3 DNA reads TGTGCCAGCAGCCTAACCGGGACTAGTGGCGGGGAGCTGTTTTTT. The chain uses TRBV5-6 and TRBJ2-2, with 8 positions matching TRBD2. Trimming took 4 bases from V and 7 from J; bases not matched to a gene: 9. The CDR3 extends over 15 amino acids. CDR1 SGHDT and CDR2 YYEEEE come from the germline V gene.

The rearrangement uses TRBV5-8 and TRBJ2-7; D gene unclear. This CDR3 contains 13 residues. Germline V gives CDR1 SGHTS, CDR2 YDEGEE. The V and J ends lost 9 bases and 1 base respectively, with 14 bases between them. CDR3 sequence reads: CATTDQNSYEQYF. CDR3 DNA sequence: TGTGCCACCACAGACCAAAATTCCTACGAGCAGTACTTC.

The rearrangement uses TRBV5-1 and TRBJ2-7; no reliable D call. V lost 0 bases and J 2 bases, leaving 15 bases between the germline ends. Per germline, CDR1 SGHRS and CDR2 YFSETQ. The CDR3 covers 16 residues. The CDR3 here is CASSLEDTRFTYEQYF. CDR3 nucleotides: TGCGCCAGCAGCTTGGAAGACACGCGATTTACCTACGAGCAGTACTTC.

The chain uses TRBV11-2 and TRBJ1-5; D is unresolved. The CDR3 sequence is 13 residues long. The ends were cut back, 5 bases at V and 7 bases at J, with 12 bases in the middle. Germline V gene data show CDR1 as SGHAT and CDR2 as FQNNGV. The chain's CDR3 is CASSTRGKQPQHF. CDR3 bases: TGTGCCAGCAGCACCCGCGGGAAGCAGCCCCAGCATTTT.

The genes are TRBV7-2 and TRBJ2-3; D unresolved. Trimming pared 5 bases from V and 4 bases from J, leaving 10 bases between. The CDR3 spans 13 residues. Germline V gives CDR1 SGHTA, CDR2 FQGNSA. The CDR3 sequence is CASSTRMADTQYF. The CDR3 coding sequence is TGTGCCAGCAGCACCAGGATGGCAGATACGCAGTATTTT.

V usage is TRBV7-9 and J usage is TRBJ2-7, with D hard to call. Per germline, CDR1 SEHNR and CDR2 FQNEAQ (reference sequence). This CDR3 is 15 amino acids long. Trimming pared 7 bases from V and 3 bases from J, leaving 19 bases between. The CDR3 nucleotides are TGTGCCAGCACCAACTCGACCGGGTTGATCTACGAGCAGTACTTC. Residues: CASTNSTGLIYEQYF.

J is TRBJ2-1 and V is TRBV28; D might be TRBD1 (6 bases). The germline CDR1 and CDR2 sequences are MDHEN and SYDVKM. V was cut by 3 bases and J by 0 bases, with 12 bases left in between. CDR3 size: 16 residues. CDR3 protein: CASSFSQTGSYNEQFF. CDR3 coding DNA: TGTGCCAGCAGTTTCAGTCAGACAGGCTCCTACAATGAGCAGTTCTTC.

The chain uses TRBV10-1 and TRBJ2-1; TRBD2 matches 11 bases. The V gene end was trimmed by 3 bases and the J gene end by 8 bases; junction bases not matched to a gene: 15. Germline CDR1 WNHNN, CDR2 SYGVQD (reference sequence). The CDR3 extends over 18 amino acids. CDR3 amino acids: CASSEIGSTSGRSDEQFF. The CDR3 DNA reads TGCGCCAGCAGTGAAATAGGATCAACTAGCGGGAGAAGCGATGAGCAGTTCTTC.

The J gene is TRBJ2-2, the V gene TRBV27; D uncertain. Per the germline V gene, CDR1 is MNHEY and CDR2 is SMNVEV (reference sequence). CDR3 length equals 14 residues. The ends were cut back, 6 bases at V and 2 bases at J, with 10 bases in the middle. The CDR3 region has the DNA TGTGCCAGCAGCCGTATCTTAAACACCGGGGAGCTGTTTTTT. Residues: CASSRILNTGELFF.